A single sample gave rise to the 8 T cell receptor beta chains below, sequenced in a study of cytotoxic CD8 clonotypes in ibrutinib-treated CLL. The table came from immunoSEQ multiplex PCR; TCRdb's copy has only in-frame clones and leaves some out. The sample holds about 140,000 clones; about 76% are singletons and the top ten take 5.1%. This specimen was PBMCs, taken after 24 months of ibrutinib treatment. The receptors originated from a human donor with chronic lymphocytic leukemia.

The chain uses TRBV23-1 and TRBJ2-2; TRBD2 agrees at 9 bases. TRBV23-1 is an ORF; its function is uncertain. The V and J ends lost 2 bases and 3 bases, in that order; junction bases with no gene match: 7. The CDR3 has 17 residues. The CDR3 region has the DNA TGCGCCAGCAGTCAACCCTGGACTAGCGAGTACACCGGGGAGCTGTTTTTT. Residues: CASSQPWTSEYTGELFF.

This clone came up once. The chain joins TRBV18 to TRBJ1-1; no clear D gene. Germline CDR1 is KGHSH and CDR2 is LQKENI. This CDR3 spans 13 amino acids. The germline V and J ends were trimmed by 2 bases and 8 bases, with 12 bases remaining between them. The CDR3 sequence is CASSPGTGREAFF. The CDR3 DNA sequence: TGTGCCAGCTCACCAGGCACCGGCCGGGAAGCTTTCTTT.

The chain carries TRBV28 and TRBJ1-2, with D possibly matching TRBD1 (5 bases). CDR1 and CDR2 (germline): MDHEN, SYDVKM. The CDR3 runs to 14 residues. V lost 3 bases to trimming and J lost 4 bases, with 12 bases between them. This CDR3 is CASSFGGGVYGYTF. In DNA form, the CDR3 reads TGTGCCAGCAGTTTTGGGGGAGGGGTCTATGGCTACACCTTC.

This clone was picked up a small number of times. The J gene is TRBJ2-5, the V gene TRBV7-2; the match to TRBD2 covers 16 bases. The trim removed 1 base at V and 7 bases at J, leaving 6 bases unmatched. This CDR3 has 17 residues. Germline V CDR1 and CDR2: SGHTA, FQGNSA. The CDR3 protein is CASSLGAGTSGRGTQYF. The DNA for the CDR3 is TGTGCCAGCAGCTTAGGGGCCGGGACTAGCGGGAGGGGGACCCAGTACTTC.

Notes on this clone: Sequence at one end of the junction differs from germline and may be a read error. This chain connects TRBV7-7 to TRBJ2-5, with a weak D call TRBD1 (6 bases). Germline values: CDR1 SSHAT, CDR2 FNYEAQ (reference sequence). The CDR3 totals 15 residues. The chain's CDR3 is CASSRTGQRQETQYF. CDR3 coding DNA: TGTGCTAGCAGCCGCACCGGACAGCGCCAAGAGACCCAGTACTTC.

The V call is TRBV7-9, the J call TRBJ1-1; D remains ambiguous. This CDR3 is built from 14 residues. The germline V and J ends were trimmed by 1 base and 1 base, with 7 bases remaining between them. Germline CDR1 is SEHNR and CDR2 is FQNEAQ (reference sequence). In nucleotides, the CDR3 is TGTGCCAGCAGCTTAGTTCGAAGGAACACTGAAGCTTTCTTT. Amino acid sequence: CASSLVRRNTEAFF.

V and J are TRBV5-1 and TRBJ2-6, with D hard to call. The CDR3 is made up of 13 amino acids. The germline V and J ends were trimmed by 0 bases and 7 bases, with 5 bases remaining between them. Germline loops: CDR1 SGHRS, CDR2 YFSETQ. CDR3 coding DNA: TGCGCCAGCAGCTTGGGGGCCGCCAACGTCCTGACTTTC. Protein product: CASSLGAANVLTF. Using reference TRBV5-1 and TRBJ2-6 for the parts outside the CDR3, the full variable domain is KAGVTQTPRYLIKTRGQQVTLSCSPISGHRSVSWYQQTPGQGLQFLFEYFSETQRNKGNFPGRFSGRQFSNSRSEMNVSTLELGDSALYLCASSLGAANVLTFGAGSRLTVL.

This clone was seen a few times. This chain uses TRBV5-6 with TRBJ2-7, with D possibly being TRBD1 or TRBD2 (5 bases each). The ends were cut back, 4 bases at V and 3 bases at J, with 14 bases in the middle. Germline CDR1 reads SGHDT; CDR2 reads YYEEEE. This CDR3 region has 14 residues. The DNA for the CDR3 is TGTGCCAGCAGCGTGCCCGGGACGGACTACGAGCAGTACTTC. This translates into CASSVPGTDYEQYF.